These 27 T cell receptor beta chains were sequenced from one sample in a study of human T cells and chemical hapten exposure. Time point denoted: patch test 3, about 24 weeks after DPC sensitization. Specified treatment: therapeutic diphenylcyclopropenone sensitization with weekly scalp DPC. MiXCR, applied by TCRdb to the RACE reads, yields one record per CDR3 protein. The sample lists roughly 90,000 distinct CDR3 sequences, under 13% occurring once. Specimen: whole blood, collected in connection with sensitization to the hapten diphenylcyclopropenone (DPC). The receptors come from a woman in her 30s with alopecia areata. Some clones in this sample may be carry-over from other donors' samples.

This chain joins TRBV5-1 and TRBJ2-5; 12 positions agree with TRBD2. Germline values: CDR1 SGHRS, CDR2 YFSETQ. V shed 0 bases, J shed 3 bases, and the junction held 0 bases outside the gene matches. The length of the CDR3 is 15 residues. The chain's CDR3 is CASSLGTSGKETQYF. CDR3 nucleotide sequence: TGCGCCAGCAGCTTGGGGACTAGCGGGAAAGAGACCCAGTACTTC.

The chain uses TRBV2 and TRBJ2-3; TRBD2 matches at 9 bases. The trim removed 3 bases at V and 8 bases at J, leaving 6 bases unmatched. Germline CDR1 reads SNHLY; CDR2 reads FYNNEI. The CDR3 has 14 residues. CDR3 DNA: TGTGCCAGCAGTGAGCGGGGGGGCCTGAGTACGCAGTATTTT. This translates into CASSERGGLSTQYF. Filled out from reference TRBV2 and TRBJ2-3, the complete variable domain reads EPEVTQTPSHQVTQMGQEVILRCVPISNHLYFYWYRQILGQKVEFLVSFYNNEISEKSEIFDDQFSVERPDGSNFTLKIRSTKLEDSAMYFCASSERGGLSTQYFGPGTRLTVL.

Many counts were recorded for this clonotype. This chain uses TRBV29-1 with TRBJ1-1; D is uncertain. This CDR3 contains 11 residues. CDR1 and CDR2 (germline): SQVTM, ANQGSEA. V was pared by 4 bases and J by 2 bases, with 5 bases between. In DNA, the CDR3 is TGCAGCGTTGCCTACAACACTGAAGCTTTCTTT. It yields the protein CSVAYNTEAFF.

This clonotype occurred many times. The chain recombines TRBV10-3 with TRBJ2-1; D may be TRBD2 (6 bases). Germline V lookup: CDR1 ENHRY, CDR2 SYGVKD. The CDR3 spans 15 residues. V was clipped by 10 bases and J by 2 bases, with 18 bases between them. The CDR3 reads CASATRSSTYNEQFF. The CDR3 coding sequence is TGTGCCAGTGCGACTAGGTCATCGACCTACAATGAGCAGTTCTTC.

Written as DNA, the CDR3 is TGTGCCAGCAGCCCCGCCGGCGGGAGTAGCGATGAGCAGTTCTTC. Amino acid sequence: CASSPAGGSSDEQFF. The chain uses TRBV7-3 and TRBJ2-1; TRBD2 matches 7 bases. Germline V gene sequence: CDR1 SGHTA, CDR2 FQGTGA. Trimming took 5 bases from V and 8 from J; bases not matched to a gene: 12. This CDR3 has 15 amino acids.

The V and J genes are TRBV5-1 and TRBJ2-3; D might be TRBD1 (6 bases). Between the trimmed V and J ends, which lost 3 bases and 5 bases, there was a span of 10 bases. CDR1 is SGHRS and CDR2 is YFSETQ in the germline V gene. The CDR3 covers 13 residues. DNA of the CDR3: TGCGCCAGCAGCTCTGGCAGGGGAGATACGCAGTATTTT. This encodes CASSSGRGDTQYF.

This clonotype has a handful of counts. CDR3 sequence: CATSVSGHADTQYF. As DNA, the CDR3 is TGTGCCACCAGTGTCTCGGGGCACGCAGATACGCAGTATTTT. The rearrangement uses TRBV24-1 and TRBJ2-3; D may be TRBD1 or TRBD2 (5 bases each). Deletions cut 5 bases from V and 4 bases from J, with 12 bases between. CDR1 is KGHDR, CDR2 SFDVKD, per germline. The CDR3 extends over 14 amino acids.

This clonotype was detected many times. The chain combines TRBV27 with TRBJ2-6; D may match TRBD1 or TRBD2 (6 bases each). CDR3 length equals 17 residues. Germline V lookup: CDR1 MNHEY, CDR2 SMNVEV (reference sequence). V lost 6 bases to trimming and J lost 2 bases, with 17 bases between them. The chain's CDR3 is CASRSQGGNAGANVLTF. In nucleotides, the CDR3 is TGTGCCAGCAGATCACAGGGAGGCAACGCTGGGGCCAACGTCCTGACTTTC.

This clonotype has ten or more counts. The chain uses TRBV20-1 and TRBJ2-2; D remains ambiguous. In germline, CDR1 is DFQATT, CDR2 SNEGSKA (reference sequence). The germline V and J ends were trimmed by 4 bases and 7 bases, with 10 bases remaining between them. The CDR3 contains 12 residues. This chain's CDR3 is CSAKIGDGELFF. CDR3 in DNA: TGCAGTGCTAAGATTGGTGACGGGGAGCTGTTTTTT.

Written as DNA, the CDR3 is TGTGCCAGCAGTGGTACAGTGAACACTGAAGCTTTCTTT. It encodes CASSGTVNTEAFF. The chain is built from TRBV2 and TRBJ1-1; D ambiguous. The germline V gene encodes CDR1 SNHLY and CDR2 FYNNEI. CDR3 length: 13 residues. The ends were cut back, 4 bases at V and 0 bases at J, with 6 bases in the middle.

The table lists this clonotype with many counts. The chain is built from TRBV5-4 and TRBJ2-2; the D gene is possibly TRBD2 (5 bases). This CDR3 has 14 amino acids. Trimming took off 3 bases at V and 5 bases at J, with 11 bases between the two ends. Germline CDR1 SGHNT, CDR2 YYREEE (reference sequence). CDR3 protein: CASSYSGTTGELFF. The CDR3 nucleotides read TGTGCCAGCAGCTACAGCGGAACAACCGGGGAGCTGTTTTTT.

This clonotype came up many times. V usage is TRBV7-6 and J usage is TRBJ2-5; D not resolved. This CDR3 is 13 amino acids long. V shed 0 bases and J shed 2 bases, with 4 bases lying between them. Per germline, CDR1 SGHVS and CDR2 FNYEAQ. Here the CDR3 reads CASSLARQETQYF. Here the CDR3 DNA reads TGTGCCAGCAGCTTAGCCAGGCAAGAGACCCAGTACTTC. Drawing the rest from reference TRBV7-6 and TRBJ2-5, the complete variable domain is GAGVSQSPRYKVTKRGQDVALRCDPISGHVSLYWYRQALGQGPEFLTYFNYEAQQDKSGLPNDRFSAERPEGSISTLTIQRTEQRDSAMYRCASSLARQETQYFGPGTRLLVL.

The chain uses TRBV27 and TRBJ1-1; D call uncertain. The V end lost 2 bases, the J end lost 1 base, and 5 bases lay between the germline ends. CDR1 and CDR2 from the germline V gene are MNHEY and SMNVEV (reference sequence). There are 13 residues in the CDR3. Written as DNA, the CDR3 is TGTGCCAGCAGTTTAGTGGGGAACACTGAAGCTTTCTTT. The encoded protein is CASSLVGNTEAFF.

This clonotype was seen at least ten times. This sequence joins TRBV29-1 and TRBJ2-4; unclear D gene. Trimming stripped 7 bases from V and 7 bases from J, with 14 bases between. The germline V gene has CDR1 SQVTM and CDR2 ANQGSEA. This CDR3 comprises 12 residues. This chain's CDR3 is CSGFLLGNIQYF. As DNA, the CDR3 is TGCAGCGGATTCCTCTTAGGGAACATTCAGTACTTC.

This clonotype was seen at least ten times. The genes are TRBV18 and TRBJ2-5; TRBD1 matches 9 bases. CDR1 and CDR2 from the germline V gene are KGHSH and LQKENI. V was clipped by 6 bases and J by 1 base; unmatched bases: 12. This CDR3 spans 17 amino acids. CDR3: CASSRDRERRGQETQYF. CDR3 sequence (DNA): TGTGCCAGCTCGCGGGACAGGGAAAGAAGGGGCCAAGAGACCCAGTACTTC.

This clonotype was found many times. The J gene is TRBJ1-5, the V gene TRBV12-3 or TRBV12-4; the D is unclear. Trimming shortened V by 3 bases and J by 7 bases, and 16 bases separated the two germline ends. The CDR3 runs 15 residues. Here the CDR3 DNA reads TGTGCCAGCAGTTTTGGTGGGTCCGCGAACCAGCCCCAGCATTTT. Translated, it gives CASSFGGSANQPQHF.

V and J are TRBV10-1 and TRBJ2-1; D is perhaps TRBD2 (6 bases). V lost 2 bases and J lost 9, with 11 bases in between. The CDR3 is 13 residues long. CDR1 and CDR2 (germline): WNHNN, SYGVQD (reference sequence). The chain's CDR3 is CASSEHAGSEQFF. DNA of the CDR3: TGCGCCAGCAGTGAGCATGCGGGGAGTGAGCAGTTCTTC.

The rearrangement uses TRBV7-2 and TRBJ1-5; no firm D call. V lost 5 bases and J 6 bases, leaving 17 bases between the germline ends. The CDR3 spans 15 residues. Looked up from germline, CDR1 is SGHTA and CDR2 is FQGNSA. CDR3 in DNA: TGTGCCAGCAGCCTTCGACACGGGCTAAGTCAGCCCCAGCATTTT. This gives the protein CASSLRHGLSQPQHF.

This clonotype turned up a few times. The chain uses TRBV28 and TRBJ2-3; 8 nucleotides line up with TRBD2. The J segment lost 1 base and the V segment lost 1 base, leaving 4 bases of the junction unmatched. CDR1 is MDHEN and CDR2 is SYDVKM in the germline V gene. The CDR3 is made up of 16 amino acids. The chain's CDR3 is CASSLYREGRTDTQYF. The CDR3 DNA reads TGTGCCAGCAGTTTATATCGGGAGGGCCGCACAGATACGCAGTATTTT.

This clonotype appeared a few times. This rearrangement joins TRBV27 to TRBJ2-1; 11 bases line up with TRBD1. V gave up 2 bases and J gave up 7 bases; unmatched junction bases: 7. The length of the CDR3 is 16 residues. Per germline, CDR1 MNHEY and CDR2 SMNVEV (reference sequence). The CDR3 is CASSLSGTGGWNEQFF. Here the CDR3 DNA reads TGTGCCAGCAGTTTAAGTGGGACAGGGGGGTGGAATGAGCAGTTCTTC.

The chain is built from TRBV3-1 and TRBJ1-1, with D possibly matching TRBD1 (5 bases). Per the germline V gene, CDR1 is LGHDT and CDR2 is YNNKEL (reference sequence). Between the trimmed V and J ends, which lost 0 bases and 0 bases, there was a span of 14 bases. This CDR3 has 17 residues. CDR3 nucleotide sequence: TGTGCCAGCAGCCAAGATTCGAAGGGGAATATGAACACTGAAGCTTTCTTT. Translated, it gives CASSQDSKGNMNTEAFF.

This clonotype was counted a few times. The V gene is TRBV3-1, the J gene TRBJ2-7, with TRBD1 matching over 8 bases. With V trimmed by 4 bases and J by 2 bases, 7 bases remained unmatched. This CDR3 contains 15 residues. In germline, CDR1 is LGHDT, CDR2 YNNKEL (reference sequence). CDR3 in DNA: TGTGCCAGCAGCCTCGGACAGGGCTTCCCCTACGAGCAGTACTTC. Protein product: CASSLGQGFPYEQYF.

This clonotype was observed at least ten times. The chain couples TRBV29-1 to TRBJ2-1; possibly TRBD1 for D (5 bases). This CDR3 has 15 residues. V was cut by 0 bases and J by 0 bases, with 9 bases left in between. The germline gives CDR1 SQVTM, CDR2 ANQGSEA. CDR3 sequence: CSVEDWTPSYNEQFF. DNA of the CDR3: TGCAGCGTTGAAGATTGGACACCCTCCTACAATGAGCAGTTCTTC.

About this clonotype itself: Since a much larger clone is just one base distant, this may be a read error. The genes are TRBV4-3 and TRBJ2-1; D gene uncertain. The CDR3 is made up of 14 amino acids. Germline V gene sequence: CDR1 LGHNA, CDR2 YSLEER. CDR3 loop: CASSQLGSYHEQFF. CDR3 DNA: TGCGCCAGCAGCCAATTAGGCTCCTACCATGAGCAGTTCTTC.

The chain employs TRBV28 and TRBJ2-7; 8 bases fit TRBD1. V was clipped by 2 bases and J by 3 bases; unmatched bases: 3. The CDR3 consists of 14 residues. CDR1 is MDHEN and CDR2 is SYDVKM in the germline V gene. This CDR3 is CASSLQGALYEQYV. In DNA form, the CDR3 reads TGTGCCAGCAGTTTACAGGGGGCCCTCTACGAGCAGTACGTC.

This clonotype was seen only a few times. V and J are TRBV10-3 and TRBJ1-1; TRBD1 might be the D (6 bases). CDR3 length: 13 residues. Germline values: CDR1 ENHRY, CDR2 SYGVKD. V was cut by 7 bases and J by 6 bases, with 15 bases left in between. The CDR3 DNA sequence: TGTGCCATCAACCAACAGGGTACCTCTGAAGCTTTCTTT. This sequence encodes CAINQQGTSEAFF.

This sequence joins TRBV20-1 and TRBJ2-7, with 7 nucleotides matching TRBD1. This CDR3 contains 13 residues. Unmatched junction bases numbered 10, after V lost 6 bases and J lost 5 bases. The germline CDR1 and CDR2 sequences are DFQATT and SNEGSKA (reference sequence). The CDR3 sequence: CSAHRGIADEQYF. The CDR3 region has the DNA TGCAGTGCCCACAGGGGAATAGCCGACGAGCAGTACTTC.